This TCR beta chain is drawn from a study of blood T cell repertoires in COVID-19. The data were produced by immunoSEQ multiplex PCR, yet TCRdb's version contains in-frame clones alone and is incomplete. The table shows about 440,000 clones, with around 88% occurring only once. CDR3 length: 14 residues. Germline V gene data show CDR1 as SNHLY and CDR2 as FYNNEI. The J segment lost 1 base and the V segment lost 5 bases, leaving 4 bases of the junction unmatched. Those enrolled in Seattle joined during active infection and were followed longitudinally afterward. Points on this clone: The sample contains more than one DNA sequence encoding this CDR3.

This chain joins TRBV2 and TRBJ1-1; 7 nucleotides agree with TRBD1. The TCR was taken from a woman between 45 and 60 years old with COVID-19, enrolled during active disease. The sample consisted of peripheral blood. This CDR3 reads CASSLGQTNTEAFF. In nucleotides, the CDR3 is TGTGCCAGCAGTCTGGGACAGACGAACACTGAAGCTTTCTTT.